The 32 T cell receptor beta chains given below trace back to one sample, sequenced in a study of blood T cell repertoires in COVID-19. Some clones are missing from TCRdb's copy, which holds only in-frame ones; the method was immunoSEQ multiplex PCR. The table records more than 300,000 clones, 80% to 85% of them present only once. The sequencing sample was made of PBMCs or T cells enriched from blood (not recorded which). The receptor set was obtained from a woman between 50 and 59 years old who had recovered from COVID-19.

The chain joins TRBV4-2 to TRBJ2-2; possible D gene TRBD2, 6 bases. This CDR3 spans 14 amino acids. Between the trimmed V and J ends, which lost 9 bases and 2 bases, there was a span of 13 bases. Per germline, CDR1 LGHNA and CDR2 YNFKEQ. Written as DNA, the CDR3 is TGTGCCAGTAAGCGGGCTCCTAACACCGGGGAGCTGTTTTTT. Translating it yields CASKRAPNTGELFF.

The chain combines TRBV10-3 with TRBJ1-5, with 9 bases aligning to TRBD1. Germline CDR1 reads ENHRY; CDR2 reads SYGVKD. This CDR3 contains 14 residues. The V gene end was trimmed by 6 bases and the J gene end by 4 bases; junction bases not matched to a gene: 4. CDR3 coding DNA: TGTGCCATCAGGGGGACAGGGCTTAATCAGCCCCAGCATTTT. Translating it yields CAIRGTGLNQPQHF.

The chain links TRBV11-1 to TRBJ2-1, with unresolved D. The V and J ends lost 5 bases and 5 bases respectively, with 13 bases between them. The CDR3 length is 14 residues. Germline loops: CDR1 SGHAT, CDR2 FQDESV (reference sequence). CDR3 coding DNA: TGTGCCAGCAGCACGCGTACCCGGGACAATGAGCAGTTCTTC. Translated, it gives CASSTRTRDNEQFF.

This clone was detected only a few times. The chain combines TRBV6-6 with TRBJ1-3, with D perhaps TRBD1 (5 bases). Germline V CDR1 and CDR2: MNHNY, SVGAGI (reference sequence). This CDR3 comprises 16 residues. Trimming removed 2 bases at V and 0 bases at J, with 11 bases between. The CDR3: CASSYHLDSSGNTIYF. DNA for the CDR3: TGTGCCAGCAGTTACCACCTAGACAGCTCTGGAAACACCATATATTTT.

This chain joins TRBV28 and TRBJ2-2, with 8 bases aligning to TRBD2. V shed 6 bases and J 4 bases; nucleotides not matched to a gene: 7. The germline V gene has CDR1 MDHEN and CDR2 SYDVKM. The CDR3 loop spans 15 amino acids. The CDR3 nucleotides are TGTGCCAGCAGCCTAAGCGGGGGTCCCACCGGGGAGCTGTTTTTT. It is translated as CASSLSGGPTGELFF.

The rearrangement joins TRBV19 to TRBJ2-3; 7 nucleotides align to TRBD2. In germline, CDR1 is LNHDA, CDR2 SQIVND (reference sequence). Germline trimming cut 7 bases from V and 3 bases from J; bases unmatched to any gene: 13. The CDR3 is 16 residues long. CDR3 protein: CASNTGREGQTDTQYF. CDR3 nucleotide sequence: TGTGCCAGTAACACGGGGAGGGAGGGCCAGACAGATACGCAGTATTTT.

This clone has just one count. The J gene is TRBJ1-6, the V gene TRBV6-4, with 7 bases matching TRBD1. V dropped 5 bases and J dropped 7; count of bases not matched to a gene: 5. CDR1 is MRHNA, CDR2 SNTAGT, per germline. This CDR3 has 14 amino acids. The DNA for the CDR3 is TGTGCCAGCAGTCAAGACAGGGTGAATTCACCCCTCCACTTT. As protein: CASSQDRVNSPLHF.

V and J are TRBV27 and TRBJ1-5, with TRBD1 matching over 11 bases. J was trimmed by 5 bases and V by 6 bases; bases with no gene match: 9. The CDR3 sequence is 16 residues long. CDR1 and CDR2 (germline): MNHEY, SMNVEV (reference sequence). In nucleotides, the CDR3 is TGTGCCAGCAGCGCCTACCCGGGACAGGGGGATCAGCCCCAGCATTTT. It encodes CASSAYPGQGDQPQHF.

The chain carries TRBV11-2 and TRBJ2-1, with TRBD2 matching over 7 bases. The CDR3 is 16 residues long. The germline V gene encodes CDR1 SGHAT and CDR2 FQNNGV. The V segment lost 5 bases and the J segment 8 bases; nucleotides outside the gene matches: 15. Here the CDR3 reads CASSRPFAGVVDEQFF. The CDR3 DNA reads TGTGCCAGCAGCCGTCCGTTCGCGGGAGTAGTGGATGAGCAGTTCTTC.

V usage is TRBV3-1 (or the pseudogene TRBV3-2) and J usage is TRBJ2-7, with D perhaps matching TRBD1 (6 bases). The germline V gene encodes CDR1 LGHDT and CDR2 YNNKEL (reference sequence). The CDR3 is 13 residues long. Trimming removed 3 bases from V and 7 bases from J, with 13 bases in between. CDR3 in DNA: TGTGCCAGCAGCCAGTTAAGGGACACTGAGCAGTACTTC. It is translated as CASSQLRDTEQYF.

The genes are TRBV2 and TRBJ2-1, with a weak D call TRBD1 (6 bases). Per germline, CDR1 SNHLY and CDR2 FYNNEI. V was shortened by 5 bases and J by 0 bases, with 17 bases between the two germline ends. This CDR3 comprises 17 residues. The CDR3 DNA reads as TGTGCCAGCAGTCCCCCTCCACAGGGTTTCTCCTACAATGAGCAGTTCTTC. Protein: CASSPPPQGFSYNEQFF. Using reference TRBV2 and TRBJ2-1 for the parts outside the CDR3, the full variable domain is EPEVTQTPSHQVTQMGQEVILRCVPISNHLYFYWYRQILGQKVEFLVSFYNNEISEKSEIFDDQFSVERPDGSNFTLKIRSTKLEDSAMYFCASSPPPQGFSYNEQFFGPGTRLTVL.

J is TRBJ2-5 and V is TRBV5-4; the match to TRBD1 covers 10 bases. The CDR3 covers 15 residues. Trimming took 3 bases from V and 3 from J; bases not matched to a gene: 5. Germline V gene lookup returns CDR1 SGHNT and CDR2 YYREEE (reference sequence). The CDR3: CASSYRTGGKETQYF. As DNA, the CDR3 is TGTGCCAGCAGCTACAGGACAGGGGGAAAAGAGACCCAGTACTTC. The full variable domain, its missing parts supplied by reference TRBV5-4 and TRBJ2-5, is ETGVTQSPTHLIKTRGQQVTLRCSSQSGHNTVSWYQQALGQGPQFIFQYYREEENGRGNFPPRFSGLQFPNYSSELNVNALELDDSALYLCASSYRTGGKETQYFGPGTRLLVL.

The chain links TRBV6-5 to TRBJ2-1, with TRBD2 matching 8 bases. Germline assignment: CDR1 MNHEY and CDR2 SVGAGI. With 3 bases clipped from V and 5 bases from J, the junction kept 6 bases outside the gene matches. The CDR3 is 15 residues long. CDR3 coding DNA: TGTGCCAGCAGTTATGCCCTCGGGGGGGACAATGAGCAGTTCTTC. It is translated as CASSYALGGDNEQFF.

The chain links TRBV27 to TRBJ2-1, with 7 bases lining up with TRBD1. Germline assignment: CDR1 MNHEY and CDR2 SMNVEV (reference sequence). This CDR3 has 15 amino acids. Trimming removed 5 bases from V and 4 bases from J; junction bases left unmatched: 8. CDR3 protein: CASSPHRTGYNEQFF. The CDR3 coding sequence is TGTGCCAGCAGTCCCCACCGGACAGGTTACAATGAGCAGTTCTTC.

This chain connects TRBV30 to TRBJ1-2, with 9 nucleotides matching TRBD1. This CDR3 has 15 amino acids. V dropped 4 bases and J dropped 2; count of bases not matched to a gene: 8. Germline values: CDR1 GTSNPN, CDR2 SVGIG (reference sequence). Here the CDR3 reads CAWKPRDRVNYGYTF. CDR3 coding DNA: TGTGCCTGGAAGCCTCGGGACAGGGTGAACTATGGCTACACCTTC.

The V and J genes are TRBV4-1 and TRBJ1-3, with 8 bases lining up with TRBD1. This CDR3 is built from 16 residues. Germline lookup yields CDR1 MGHRA and CDR2 YSYEKL. V dropped 5 bases and J dropped 0; count of bases not matched to a gene: 6. Written as DNA, the CDR3 is TGCGCCAGCAGCTCTCGACAGGGGAGCTCTGGAAACACCATATATTTT. Amino acids: CASSSRQGSSGNTIYF.

The rearrangement links TRBV21-1 to TRBJ2-1; the table gives TRBD2 as D, unverified against the DNA. TRBV21-1 is a documented pseudogene. CDR3 length: 18 residues. The CDR3 protein is CASSKGRKRGNSYNEQFF. The DNA of the CDR3 is TGTGCCAGCAGCAAAGGACGGAAGCGGGGCAACTCCTACAATGAGCAGTTCTTC.

The chain combines TRBV19 with TRBJ2-2, with D tentatively TRBD1 (6 bases). Trimming left V 6 bases short and J 4 bases short, with 12 bases between. CDR1 and CDR2 (germline): LNHDA, SQIVND (reference sequence). The CDR3 totals 14 residues. CDR3 sequence reads: CASRKRQVTGELFF. In DNA, the CDR3 is TGTGCCAGTAGGAAAAGACAGGTCACCGGGGAGCTGTTTTTT.

The gene calls are TRBV29-1 and TRBJ2-5; the match to TRBD2 covers 7 bases. Trimming at V came to 8 bases and at J to 1 base, leaving 7 bases not matched to a gene. CDR3 size: 13 residues. Germline CDR1 is SQVTM and CDR2 is ANQGSEA. The CDR3: CSCGLAAQETQYF. The CDR3 coding sequence is TGCAGCTGCGGGCTAGCGGCCCAAGAGACCCAGTACTTC.

The chain has TRBV5-5 and TRBJ1-5; TRBD1 matches at 7 bases. The germline CDR1 and CDR2 sequences are SGHKS and YYEKEE (reference sequence). The junction had 8 bases not matched to a gene; V was cut back by 1 base and J by 4 bases. The CDR3 totals 16 residues. CDR3 protein: CASSLSVRGSNQPQHF. CDR3 sequence (DNA): TGTGCCAGCAGCTTGAGCGTCAGGGGGTCGAATCAGCCCCAGCATTTT.

A note on this clone: Other DNA sequences in this sample translate to the same CDR3. The rearrangement uses TRBV19 and TRBJ2-3, with 11 nucleotides matching TRBD2. CDR1 and CDR2 (germline): LNHDA, SQIVND (reference sequence). The junction had 1 base not matched to a gene; V was cut back by 2 bases and J by 0 bases. This CDR3 has 16 residues. CDR3 residues: CASSILAGGSTDTQYF. The CDR3 coding sequence is TGTGCCAGTAGTATACTAGCGGGAGGTAGCACAGATACGCAGTATTTT.

The chain uses TRBV11-3 and TRBJ1-3; D unresolved. Germline V gene sequence: CDR1 SGHNT, CDR2 YENEEA. CDR3 length: 14 amino acids. The V and J ends lost 8 bases and 4 bases respectively, with 15 bases between them. Here the CDR3 DNA reads TGTGCCAGCTCCAAACGGGGAGCGGGAAACACCATATATTTT. Translating it yields CASSKRGAGNTIYF.

The V call is TRBV9, the J call TRBJ1-3; TRBD1 matches at 8 bases. From germline, CDR1 is SGDLS and CDR2 YYNGEE. With 0 bases clipped from V and 0 bases from J, the junction kept 2 bases outside the gene matches. The CDR3 spans 16 residues. The CDR3 region is CASSVETGGSGNTIYF. The DNA of the CDR3 is TGTGCCAGCAGCGTAGAAACAGGGGGCTCTGGAAACACCATATATTTT.

V gene TRBV27 combines with J gene TRBJ1-2, with 9 nucleotides matching TRBD1. This CDR3 has 14 amino acids. Losses at the gene ends were 6 bases for V and 7 bases for J; bases not matched to a gene: 9. Germline CDR1 and CDR2: MNHEY and SMNVEV (reference sequence). The CDR3 DNA reads as TGTGCCAGCAGCCCACAGGGGGCGAATGGTGGCTACACCTTC. It encodes CASSPQGANGGYTF.

The rearrangement joins TRBV7-2 to TRBJ1-5, with D possibly being TRBD1 (6 bases). Germline V gives CDR1 SGHTA, CDR2 FQGNSA. V was clipped by 5 bases and J by 11 bases, with 19 bases between them. CDR3 size: 14 residues. In DNA, the CDR3 is TGTGCCAGCAGCCCGTTGGGGGACCAGGGGTCCCAGCATTTT. It translates to CASSPLGDQGSQHF.

V usage is TRBV6-5 and J usage is TRBJ1-2; the match to TRBD1 covers 8 bases. Germline lookup yields CDR1 MNHEY and CDR2 SVGAGI. This CDR3 spans 13 amino acids. The trim removed 10 bases at V and 3 bases at J, leaving 7 bases unmatched. CDR3 sequence (DNA): TGTGCCACTAGGACAGGGCCTTACTATGGCTACACCTTC. Its protein product is CATRTGPYYGYTF.

The chain links TRBV27 to TRBJ2-1; 7 nucleotides align to TRBD1. The CDR3 covers 15 residues. In germline, CDR1 is MNHEY, CDR2 SMNVEV (reference sequence). V lost 6 bases to trimming and J lost 0 bases; unmatched junction nucleotides: 5. The CDR3 is CASRPRDSSYNEQFF. The CDR3 DNA sequence: TGTGCCAGCAGACCCCGGGACAGCTCCTACAATGAGCAGTTCTTC.

The chain combines TRBV5-4 with TRBJ1-6; D not certain. This CDR3 comprises 14 residues. The germline V gene has CDR1 SGHNT and CDR2 YYREEE (reference sequence). V shed 4 bases and J shed 8 bases, with 13 bases lying between them. The CDR3 DNA is TGTGCCAGCAGCAACCCGGGGATGGATTCACCCCTCCACTTT. The encoded protein is CASSNPGMDSPLHF.

The chain uses TRBV6-5 and TRBJ2-5; no clear D gene. The CDR3 is 13 residues long. Deletions cut 4 bases from V and 2 bases from J, with 8 bases between. Germline-derived CDR1 and CDR2 are MNHEY and SVGAGI. This chain's CDR3 is CASSWYNQETQYF. CDR3 bases: TGTGCCAGCAGTTGGTACAATCAAGAGACCCAGTACTTC.

This clone was counted a few times. The genes are TRBV29-1 and TRBJ2-7, with a possible D match to TRBD1 (5 bases). The V end was cut by 1 base, the J end by 9 bases, with 16 bases between. This CDR3 is 13 amino acids long. Germline V CDR1 and CDR2: SQVTM, ANQGSEA. The CDR3 nucleotides are TGCAGCGTTGAAGCAGCCTCAGGGAAGGCGCAGTACTTC. Translated: CSVEAASGKAQYF.

This clone turned up a few times. The V and J genes are TRBV5-4 and TRBJ2-3; 8 nucleotides agree with TRBD1. The CDR3 is made up of 15 amino acids. J was trimmed by 5 bases and V by 0 bases; bases with no gene match: 5. CDR1 and CDR2 from the germline V gene are SGHNT and YYREEE (reference sequence). The CDR3: CASSLEQGDKDTQYF. The CDR3 DNA reads TGTGCCAGCAGCTTGGAACAGGGGGATAAAGATACGCAGTATTTT.

This clone occurred once. The chain carries TRBV6-2 or TRBV6-3 and TRBJ2-1; 7 bases match TRBD2. Germline V CDR1 and CDR2: MNHEY, SVGEGT. This CDR3 contains 15 residues. V was clipped by 5 bases and J by 9 bases; unmatched bases: 13. The CDR3, as DNA: TGTGCCAGCAGTCCCTCCTTAGGGGAGGGCATTGAGCAGTTCTTC. This translates into CASSPSLGEGIEQFF.